One and the same sample provided the 21 T cell receptor beta chains below, sequenced in a study of cytomegalovirus exposure and HLA in healthy donors. With 60 Vbeta and 13 Jbeta primers, the PCR was carried out. The table came from immunoSEQ multiplex PCR; TCRdb's copy has only in-frame clones and leaves some out. The table includes about 190,000 clones, approximately 75% detected once. The specimen was PBMCs. These receptors were taken from a man aged 25-40 years in good health and CMV-seropositive.

This clone was found a few times. The V call is TRBV27, the J call TRBJ2-1, with 7 nucleotides matching TRBD2. J lost 3 bases, V lost 8 bases, and 4 bases had no gene match. The CDR3 is made up of 13 amino acids. Germline values: CDR1 MNHEY, CDR2 SMNVEV (reference sequence). The DNA for the CDR3 is TGTGCCAGCGGGCTAGCGGTCTACAATGAGCAGTTCTTC. Its protein is CASGLAVYNEQFF.

This clone came up a few times. V is TRBV5-1 and J is TRBJ2-1, with D maybe TRBD1 (7 bases). The CDR3 consists of 15 residues. Trimming took off 0 bases at V and 2 bases at J, with 9 bases between the two ends. Per the germline V gene, CDR1 is SGHRS and CDR2 is YFSETQ. CDR3 nucleotide sequence: TGCGCCAGCAGCTTGGCCAGGGGGGCCTACAATGAGCAGTTCTTC. It specifies CASSLARGAYNEQFF.

This chain links TRBV7-9 with TRBJ1-3; D is unclear. The CDR3 extends over 15 amino acids. CDR1 and CDR2 (germline): SEHNR, FQNEAQ (reference sequence). V was clipped by 2 bases and J by 2 bases, with 10 bases between them. CDR3 sequence (DNA): TGTGCCAGCAGCTTACTCCCCTCTGCTGGAAACACCATATATTTT. Residues: CASSLLPSAGNTIYF.

The chain has TRBV11-2 and TRBJ2-2, with D tentatively TRBD1 (6 bases). CDR1 SGHAT and CDR2 FQNNGV come from the germline V gene. Trimming pared 3 bases from V and 5 bases from J, leaving 13 bases between. The CDR3 runs 15 residues. The CDR3 DNA reads as TGTGCCAGCAGCTTCCGAGGGGGATTAACCGGGGAGCTGTTTTTT. It codes for CASSFRGGLTGELFF.

The genes are TRBV2 and TRBJ2-3, with 7 bases aligning to TRBD2. The V gene's germline CDR1 is SNHLY and CDR2 FYNNEI. The CDR3 covers 15 residues. Unmatched junction bases numbered 9, after V lost 8 bases and J lost 1 base. The CDR3 spells CASLRTSRGTDTQYF. As DNA, the CDR3 is TGTGCCAGCTTGAGGACTAGTCGTGGCACAGATACGCAGTATTTT.

The count of this clone is one. The chain has TRBV9 and TRBJ1-2, with 8 positions matching TRBD1. The CDR3 contains 14 residues. CDR1 is SGDLS, CDR2 YYNGEE, per germline. Trimming removed 4 bases from V and 8 bases from J; junction bases left unmatched: 10. CDR3 coding DNA: TGTGCCAGCAGCCCCCAGGACAGGGCCCTAGGCTACACCTTC. This translates into CASSPQDRALGYTF.

This clone was observed once. The chain recombines TRBV6-1 with TRBJ1-1, with TRBD1 matching over 8 bases. The CDR3 spans 15 residues. Germline-derived CDR1 and CDR2 are MNHNS and SASEGT. V was pared by 2 bases and J by 3 bases, with 5 bases of the junction left unmatched. In nucleotides, the CDR3 is TGTGCCAGCAGTGAACCCCGACAGGGGTACACTGAAGCTTTCTTT. Its translation is CASSEPRQGYTEAFF.

This chain uses TRBV19 with TRBJ1-2, with D possibly TRBD1 on 6 matching bases. Looked up from germline, CDR1 is LNHDA and CDR2 is SQIVND (reference sequence). V lost 5 bases and J 7 bases, leaving 17 bases between the germline ends. This CDR3 comprises 14 residues. DNA of the CDR3: TGTGCCAGTAGTGTACAGGGAGTTAACGGTGGCTACACCTTC. Translation gives CASSVQGVNGGYTF.

This chain connects TRBV2 to TRBJ2-4, with D perhaps TRBD2 (6 bases). The CDR3 spans 13 residues. The germline gives CDR1 SNHLY, CDR2 FYNNEI. V lost 9 bases and J 2 bases, leaving 11 bases between the germline ends. CDR3 sequence reads: CARGEETKNIQYF. CDR3 nucleotide sequence: TGTGCCAGGGGGGAGGAAACCAAAAACATTCAGTACTTC.

CDR3 nucleotide sequence: TGTGCCAGCAGAGGGGGACCTGCTAAACGGGCTTTCTTT. This gives the protein CASRGGPAKRAFF. The J gene is TRBJ1-1, the V gene TRBV5-6; a possible D gene is TRBD1 (6 bases). Trimming cost V 5 bases and J 11 bases, with 19 bases left between them. The V gene's germline CDR1 is SGHDT and CDR2 YYEEEE. This CDR3 is 13 amino acids long.

The chain has TRBV6-5 and TRBJ1-2; D might be TRBD1 (5 bases). This CDR3 region has 15 residues. The germline V gene has CDR1 MNHEY and CDR2 SVGAGI. V was shortened by 6 bases and J by 4 bases, with 18 bases between the two germline ends. CDR3 in amino acids: CASRRETGASYGYTF. CDR3 in DNA: TGTGCCAGCAGACGGGAGACCGGGGCTAGCTATGGCTACACCTTC.

The chain has TRBV19 and TRBJ1-3, with D perhaps matching TRBD1 (6 bases). CDR1 is LNHDA, CDR2 SQIVND, per germline (reference sequence). CDR3 size: 15 residues. Trimming stripped 6 bases from V and 2 bases from J, with 14 bases between. The CDR3 nucleotides read TGTGCCAGTAGCACCCAACAGGGAACTGGAAACACCATATATTTT. Residues: CASSTQQGTGNTIYF. The entire variable domain, with the rest obtained from reference TRBV19 and TRBJ1-3, is as follows: DGGITQSPKYLFRKEGQNVTLSCEQNLNHDAMYWYRQDPGQGLRLIYYSQIVNDFQKGDIAEGYSVSREKKESFPLTVTSAQKNPTAFYLCASSTQQGTGNTIYFGEGSWLTVV.

The chain couples TRBV12-5 to TRBJ2-2; 7 bases line up with TRBD2. The CDR3 loop spans 15 amino acids. The V and J ends lost 2 bases and 6 bases, in that order; junction bases with no gene match: 6. CDR1 is LGHNT, CDR2 FRNRAP, per germline. The CDR3 DNA reads TGTGCTAGTGGTTTGATGGGGGGGTCAGCCGGGGAGCTGTTTTTT. Translating gives CASGLMGGSAGELFF.

The chain is built from TRBV7-2 and TRBJ2-3, with 7 bases aligning to TRBD1. Germline V gives CDR1 SGHTA, CDR2 FQGNSA. The CDR3 covers 14 residues. With V trimmed by 5 bases and J by 1 base, 3 bases remained unmatched. In DNA, the CDR3 is TGTGCCAGCAGCCGGGACAGAGGCACAGATACGCAGTATTTT. It codes for CASSRDRGTDTQYF.

The chain links TRBV6-1 to TRBJ1-1; 7 bases align to TRBD1. Germline CDR1 reads MNHNS; CDR2 reads SASEGT. The CDR3 sequence is 14 residues long. Trimming removed 7 bases from V and 1 base from J; junction bases left unmatched: 6. The DNA of the CDR3 is TGTGCCAGCAACTTGGGACAGCCGAACACTGAAGCTTTCTTT. It codes for CASNLGQPNTEAFF.

This chain links TRBV28 with TRBJ1-5; D ambiguous. The CDR3 runs 15 residues. The germline V and J ends were trimmed by 4 bases and 7 bases, with 17 bases remaining between them. The germline V gene has CDR1 MDHEN and CDR2 SYDVKM. Written as DNA, the CDR3 is TGTGCCAGCAGTTCTAGGTCAAGCCCCGGGCAGCCCCAGCATTTT. It translates to CASSSRSSPGQPQHF.

This sequence joins TRBV28 and TRBJ2-1; D remains ambiguous. Trimming cost V 8 bases and J 4 bases, with 9 bases left between them. The CDR3 spans 12 residues. Per germline, CDR1 MDHEN and CDR2 SYDVKM. The CDR3 DNA follows: TGTGCCAGCTCCTTGGAGTACAATGAGCAGTTCTTC. Protein product: CASSLEYNEQFF.

This clone was found once. This chain connects TRBV2 to TRBJ2-2, with 12 bases identical to TRBD2. Losses at the gene ends were 6 bases for V and 5 bases for J; bases not matched to a gene: 4. The CDR3 contains 15 residues. Germline V gene data show CDR1 as SNHLY and CDR2 as FYNNEI. The DNA of the CDR3 is TGTGCCAGCAGGGGAGGACTAGCGGGGACCGGGGAGCTGTTTTTT. Protein sequence: CASRGGLAGTGELFF.

The chain links TRBV4-3 to TRBJ2-4; D unresolved. Germline V gives CDR1 LGHNA, CDR2 YSLEER. This CDR3 is 13 amino acids long. The V end was cut by 3 bases, the J end by 0 bases, with 3 bases between. The CDR3 DNA is TGCGCCAGCAGCCATCTAGCCAAAAACATTCAGTACTTC. Translating gives CASSHLAKNIQYF.

The gene calls are TRBV5-4 and TRBJ1-1; 7 bases are a match to TRBD1. The V gene end was trimmed by 9 bases and the J gene end by 3 bases; junction bases not matched to a gene: 8. Looked up from germline, CDR1 is SGHNT and CDR2 is YYREEE (reference sequence). The CDR3 has 13 amino acids. DNA of the CDR3: TGTGCCACGACACAGGGGTTCGACACTGAAGCTTTCTTT. It is translated as CATTQGFDTEAFF.

This chain links TRBV25-1 with TRBJ2-2; D is uncertain. V lost 2 bases and J lost 4, with 8 bases in between. CDR3 length equals 14 residues. Germline CDR1 is MGHDK and CDR2 is SYGVNS. The CDR3: CASSEPPSTGELFF. The CDR3 region has the DNA TGTGCCAGCAGTGAACCCCCGAGCACCGGGGAGCTGTTTTTT.